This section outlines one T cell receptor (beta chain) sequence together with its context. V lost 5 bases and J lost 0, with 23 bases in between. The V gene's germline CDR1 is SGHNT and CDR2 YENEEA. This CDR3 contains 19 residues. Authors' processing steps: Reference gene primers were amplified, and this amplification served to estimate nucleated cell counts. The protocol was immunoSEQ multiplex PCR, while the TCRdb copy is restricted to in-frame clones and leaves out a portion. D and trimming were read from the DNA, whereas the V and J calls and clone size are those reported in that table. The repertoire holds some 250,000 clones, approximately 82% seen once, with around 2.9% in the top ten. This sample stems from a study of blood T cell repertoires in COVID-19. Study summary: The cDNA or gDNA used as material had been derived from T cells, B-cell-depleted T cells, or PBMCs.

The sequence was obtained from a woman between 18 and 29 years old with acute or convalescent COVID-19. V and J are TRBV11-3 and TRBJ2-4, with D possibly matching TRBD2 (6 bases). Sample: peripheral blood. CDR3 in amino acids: CASSLWVRRRGIAKNIQYF. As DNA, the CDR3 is TGTGCCAGCAGCCTCTGGGTACGGCGGAGGGGAATAGCCAAAAACATTCAGTACTTC. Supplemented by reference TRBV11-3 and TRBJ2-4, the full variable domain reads EAGVVQSPRYKIIEKKQPVAFWCNPISGHNTLYWYLQNLGQGPELLIRYENEEAVDDSQLPKDRFSAERLKGVDSTLKIQPAELGDSAVYLCASSLWVRRRGIAKNIQYFGAGTRLSVL.